What follows are 13 T cell receptor beta chains derived from one specimen sequenced in a study of blood T cell repertoires in COVID-19. This table comes from immunoSEQ multiplex PCR, and its TCRdb copy is limited to in-frame clones, with some not included. The sample contains approximately 210,000 clones, approximately 90% of which appear only once. Sample: peripheral blood. The source of these receptors is a man aged 40-49 years with acute or convalescent COVID-19.

The J gene is TRBJ2-7, the V gene TRBV2; the match to TRBD1 covers 11 bases. The CDR3 covers 16 residues. Losses at the gene ends were 3 bases for V and 1 base for J; bases not matched to a gene: 5. CDR1 SNHLY and CDR2 FYNNEI come from the germline V gene. The DNA of the CDR3 is TGTGCCAGCAGTGAGGCGGGGACAGGGGGTTCCTACGAGCAGTACTTC. Its translation is CASSEAGTGGSYEQYF.

The chain links TRBV19 to TRBJ2-3, with 9 bases aligning to TRBD1. CDR3 size: 14 residues. V gave up 10 bases and J gave up 1 base; unmatched junction bases: 6. Germline V gives CDR1 LNHDA, CDR2 SQIVND (reference sequence). The chain's CDR3 is CATRDRARTDTQYF. Written as DNA, the CDR3 is TGTGCCACCCGGGACAGGGCACGCACAGATACGCAGTATTTT. The full variable domain, its missing parts supplied by reference TRBV19 and TRBJ2-3, is DGGITQSPKYLFRKEGQNVTLSCEQNLNHDAMYWYRQDPGQGLRLIYYSQIVNDFQKGDIAEGYSVSREKKESFPLTVTSAQKNPTAFYLCATRDRARTDTQYFGPGTRLTVL.

V and J are TRBV28 and TRBJ1-3; no clear D. The CDR3 has 14 residues. Germline-derived CDR1 and CDR2 are MDHEN and SYDVKM. Trimming took 5 bases from V and 0 from J, leaving 8 bases between them. The CDR3 coding sequence is TGTGCCAGCAGTAGAGTTTACTCTGGAAACACCATATATTTT. Protein sequence: CASSRVYSGNTIYF.

The V gene is TRBV4-3, the J gene TRBJ2-7; no reliable D call. The V end was cut by 0 bases, the J end by 2 bases, with 8 bases between. The CDR3 runs 14 residues. Germline V CDR1 and CDR2: LGHNA, YSLEER. CDR3 DNA sequence: TGCGCCAGCAGCCAAGATTTACAAGCCTACGAGCAGTACTTC. It specifies CASSQDLQAYEQYF.

This chain joins TRBV7-9 and TRBJ2-7, with a weak D call TRBD1 (6 bases). This CDR3 has 17 residues. CDR1 is SEHNR, CDR2 FQNEAQ, per germline (reference sequence). Trimming took 5 bases from V and 3 from J, leaving 23 bases between them. The CDR3 DNA sequence: TGTGCCAGCAGCCCCGACATGAAGTGGGGGCAAGGCTACGAGCAGTACTTC. As protein: CASSPDMKWGQGYEQYF.

The chain carries TRBV4-1 and TRBJ1-1; D gene unclear. Looked up from germline, CDR1 is MGHRA and CDR2 is YSYEKL. Between the trimmed V and J ends, which lost 3 bases and 5 bases, there was a span of 16 bases. The CDR3 has 15 residues. The CDR3 bases are TGCGCCAGCAGCCACCCCCCGGGCGGAGGAACTGAAGCTTTCTTT. It translates to CASSHPPGGGTEAFF.

This clone was seen a single time. The chain uses TRBV2 and TRBJ2-1; D is possibly TRBD1 (8 bases). CDR1 SNHLY and CDR2 FYNNEI come from the germline V gene. V gave up 6 bases and J gave up 4 bases, with 13 bases separating them. The CDR3 runs 14 residues. CDR3 amino acids: CASSTGGGYNEQFF. The CDR3, as DNA: TGTGCCAGCAGCACAGGGGGGGGATACAATGAGCAGTTCTTC.

The J gene is TRBJ2-5, the V gene TRBV28, with D maybe TRBD2 (5 bases). This CDR3 contains 15 residues. CDR1 and CDR2 (germline): MDHEN, SYDVKM. The V and J ends lost 7 bases and 1 base respectively, with 16 bases between them. The CDR3: CASNSPAGLQETQYF. The CDR3 DNA is TGTGCCAGCAACTCCCCCGCCGGACTCCAAGAGACCCAGTACTTC.

Here the CDR3 DNA reads TGCGCCAGCAGCTCGCAGGGTATCGGCACTGAAGCTTTCTTT. It encodes CASSSQGIGTEAFF. This chain joins TRBV4-1 and TRBJ1-1, with D perhaps matching TRBD1 (5 bases). This CDR3 region has 14 residues. Trimming pared 5 bases from V and 4 bases from J, leaving 14 bases between. Germline CDR1 and CDR2: MGHRA and YSYEKL.

V usage is TRBV5-1 and J usage is TRBJ2-7; the D gene is possibly TRBD1 (6 bases). The germline V gene has CDR1 SGHRS and CDR2 YFSETQ. With 4 bases removed from V and 6 bases from J, the gap between germline ends came to 14 bases. The CDR3 consists of 13 residues. The CDR3 DNA reads TGCGCCAGCAGCCGAAACAGGGAACGCGAGCAGTACTTC. Translation: CASSRNREREQYF.

The chain couples TRBV27 to TRBJ2-2; 12 bases line up with TRBD2. Looked up from germline, CDR1 is MNHEY and CDR2 is SMNVEV (reference sequence). The V and J ends lost 5 bases and 1 base, in that order; junction bases with no gene match: 2. The CDR3 has 16 amino acids. The DNA for the CDR3 is TGTGCCAGCAGTCCACTAGCGGGAGGGAACACCGGGGAGCTGTTTTTT. The encoded protein is CASSPLAGGNTGELFF.

CDR3: CARGEGLAGEDEQYF. The DNA for the CDR3 is TGTGCCAGAGGGGAGGGACTAGCGGGAGAGGACGAGCAGTACTTC. V and J are TRBV21-1 and TRBJ2-7; the table's D call, TRBD2, was not checked against the DNA. TRBV21-1 is a known pseudogene. There are 15 residues in the CDR3.

This chain joins TRBV30 and TRBJ2-7; D call uncertain. Germline V gene lookup returns CDR1 GTSNPN and CDR2 SVGIG (reference sequence). This CDR3 has 12 amino acids. V gave up 0 bases and J gave up 6 bases, with 9 bases separating them. The CDR3 sequence: CAWSVIAIEQYF. Written as DNA, the CDR3 is TGTGCCTGGAGTGTAATAGCTATCGAGCAGTACTTC.